This TCR beta chain was recovered during a study of T cell responses to AZD1222 COVID-19 vaccine. Study-wide points: Only six people who got AZD1222 tested seropositive at baseline. None of the repertoires were sampled until the peak T cell response had passed. Clonal diversity was possibly underestimated, and the donors were mostly white British, with more females.

V was pared by 10 bases and J by 0 bases, with 15 bases between. Per the germline V gene, CDR1 is ENHRY and CDR2 is SYGVKD. The CDR3 is 14 amino acids. There are a few counts of this clone. Its target is not known. TCRdb keeps only in-frame clones here, not all; method: immunoSEQ multiplex PCR. In the table there are under 150,000 clones, roughly 90% of which are singletons. The chain recombines TRBV10-3 with TRBJ1-1, with D tentatively TRBD1 (5 bases). This receptor was obtained from an adult in good health. Material: peripheral blood, obtained on day 0 of AZD1222 vaccination. The CDR3 coding sequence is TGTGCCAGCAGCCCCCCGGGGGTGAACACTGAAGCTTTCTTT. Its protein product is CASSPPGVNTEAFF.